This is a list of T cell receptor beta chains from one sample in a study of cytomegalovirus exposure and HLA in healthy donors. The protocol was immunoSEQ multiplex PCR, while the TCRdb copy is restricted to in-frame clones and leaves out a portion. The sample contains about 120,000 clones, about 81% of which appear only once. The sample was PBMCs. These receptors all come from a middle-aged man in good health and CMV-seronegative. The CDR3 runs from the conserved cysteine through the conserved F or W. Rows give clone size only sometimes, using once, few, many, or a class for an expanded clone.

CASSLDPVVSPLHF | . | TRBJ1-6 | TRBV5-1
CASNPSGRDYGYTF | . | TRBJ1-2 | TRBV7-9
CASSLGAGGGEKLFF | . | TRBJ1-4 | TRBV4-1
CASSPRGGASTGELFF | . | TRBJ2-2 | TRBV5-4
CAWSVLPEQETQYF | . | TRBJ2-5 | TRBV30
CSVAGLPVGDTQYF | few | TRBJ2-3 | TRBV29-1
CASSSSSAGANGLTF | once | TRBJ2-6 | TRBV6-5
CASSLSVRYEQYF | . | TRBJ2-7 | TRBV7-2
CASSLDRGGAEAFF | . | TRBJ1-1 | TRBV27
CASSQTVNTEAFF | . | TRBJ1-1 | TRBV5-1
CASKEGGNYGYTF | once | TRBJ1-2 | TRBV6-5
CAWKPPGQLHQPQHF | once | TRBJ1-5 | TRBV30
CASSFGLAGAHEQFF | few | TRBJ2-1 | TRBV7-8
CASRQGVAGAYEQYF | few | TRBJ2-7 | TRBV5-4
CASSQGSYSNQPQHF | . | TRBJ1-5 | TRBV4-1
CATAKAGNQPQHF | . | TRBJ1-5 | TRBV28
CASSQERSREQYF | few | TRBJ2-7 | TRBV4-3
CASSPSTGGSGYTF | once | TRBJ1-2 | TRBV27
CSVEETSLNYGYTF | . | TRBJ1-2 | TRBV29-1
CASRREDTQYF | few | TRBJ2-3 | TRBV6-5
CASSSGLVEQFF | . | TRBJ2-1 | TRBV7-2
CSVPFLVRGLDTQYF | few | TRBJ2-3 | TRBV29-1
CASSSRGGLNTEAFF | . | TRBJ1-1 | TRBV7-9
CASSHNGQLNTEAFF | . | TRBJ1-1 | TRBV4-3
CAWTTGGRWYNEQFF | . | TRBJ2-1 | TRBV30
CASSSVQPNTEAFF | . | TRBJ1-1 | TRBV6-6
CASSALGRGNINSQYF | . | TRBJ2-4 | TRBV6-1
CASSDSKETTGELFF | . | TRBJ2-2 | TRBV6-4
CASSPDTLREQFF | . | TRBJ2-1 | TRBV6-5
CASNVAGGFQETQYF | . | TRBJ2-5 | TRBV9
CASSKTGTSGDNEQFF | . | TRBJ2-1 | TRBV9
CASSLAGTGVYYGYTF | . | TRBJ1-2 | TRBV5-6
CASSQDSGGTGSRPQHF | . | TRBJ1-5 | TRBV4-2
CASSQGVGLAGGRVQFF | . | TRBJ2-1 | TRBV14
CASRLARGDTQYF | . | TRBJ2-3 | TRBV12-2
CASSLWSTGQGRFYEQYF | . | TRBJ2-7 | TRBV5-1
CASTDPDRVKTQYF | . | TRBJ2-5 | TRBV7-9
CASSRGGPRLAGVIYEQYF | . | TRBJ2-7 | TRBV7-2
CASSPDRAHEQYF | . | TRBJ2-7 | TRBV5-1
CASSPGGTSNYEQYF | . | TRBJ2-7 | TRBV18
CASSLVRETQYF | . | TRBJ2-5 | TRBV5-5
CASSSEGADTGELFF | . | TRBJ2-2 | TRBV6-4
CASSLETSGRGEQYF | . | TRBJ2-7 | TRBV27
CASSLRLARQETQYF | . | TRBJ2-5 | TRBV27
CAWGLGVLQEQRSSPLHF | . | TRBJ1-6 | TRBV30
CASSESAGGRFGYGYTF | . | TRBJ1-2 | TRBV25-1
CASSPDRSNYNEQFF | . | TRBJ2-1 | TRBV7-2
CASGPGQGYEQYF | once | TRBJ2-7 | TRBV9
CASSLPTGPSGYTF | . | TRBJ1-2 | TRBV28